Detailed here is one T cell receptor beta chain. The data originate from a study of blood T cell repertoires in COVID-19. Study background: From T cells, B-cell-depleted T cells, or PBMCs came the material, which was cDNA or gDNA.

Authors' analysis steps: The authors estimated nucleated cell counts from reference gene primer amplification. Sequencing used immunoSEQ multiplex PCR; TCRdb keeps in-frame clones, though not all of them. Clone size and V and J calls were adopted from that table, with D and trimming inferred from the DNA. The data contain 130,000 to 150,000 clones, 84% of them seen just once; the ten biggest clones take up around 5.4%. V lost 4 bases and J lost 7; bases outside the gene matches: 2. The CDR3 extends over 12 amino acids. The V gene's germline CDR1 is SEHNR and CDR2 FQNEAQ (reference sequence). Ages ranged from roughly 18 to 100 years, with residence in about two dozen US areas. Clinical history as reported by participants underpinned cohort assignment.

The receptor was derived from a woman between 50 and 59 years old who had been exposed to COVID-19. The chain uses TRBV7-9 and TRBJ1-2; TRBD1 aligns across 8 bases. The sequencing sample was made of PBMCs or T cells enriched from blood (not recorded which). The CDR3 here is CASSSDRVGYTF. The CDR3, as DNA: TGTGCCAGCAGCTCGGACAGGGTTGGCTACACCTTC.